This TCR beta chain is from a study of blood T cell repertoires in COVID-19. TCRdb keeps only in-frame clones here, not all; method: immunoSEQ multiplex PCR. Among 190,000 or so clones listed, around 80% were seen once. This TCR came from a human donor with acute or convalescent COVID-19. The donor label of this sample is uncertain. Source material: peripheral blood.

CDR3 in DNA: TGTGCCAGCAGGGAGGGGTCGGGTGGCTACACCTTC. It yields the protein CASREGSGGYTF. The chain carries TRBV12-3 or TRBV12-4 and TRBJ1-2; a possible D gene is TRBD1 (5 bases). Trimming stripped 6 bases from V and 7 bases from J, with 12 bases between. The CDR3 extends over 12 amino acids.